The 7 T cell receptor beta chains given below trace back to one sample, sequenced in a study of sequential checkpoint blockade in melanoma. Sequencing used immunoSEQ multiplex PCR; TCRdb keeps in-frame clones, though not all of them. The sample consists of about 12,000 clones, roughly a fifth of them appearing once. Indicated treatment: randomized to nivolumab then ipilimumab (arm A) or the reverse (arm B). This specimen was tumor tissue (inferred from file names), taken from a patient given nivolumab and ipilimumab in sequence. Receptors were obtained from a human donor with melanoma.

The genes are TRBV12-5 and TRBJ1-2, with D unresolved. Germline V lookup: CDR1 LGHNT, CDR2 FRNRAP. V dropped 1 base and J dropped 7 bases, with 4 bases sitting between them. The CDR3 runs 11 residues. As DNA, the CDR3 is TGTGCTAGTGGTTTGGAAGGTGGCTACACCTTC. Translation gives CASGLEGGYTF.

The chain joins TRBV10-2 to TRBJ1-1, with a possible D match to TRBD1 (5 bases). CDR3 length: 15 residues. V gave up 2 bases and J gave up 5 bases, with 15 bases separating them. Germline V CDR1 and CDR2: WSHSY, SAAADI. CDR3 DNA sequence: TGCGCCAGCAGTGAGCGTAGGGGAGTAAGTACTGAAGCTTTCTTT. Translated, it gives CASSERRGVSTEAFF.

A few counts support this clone. Within the sample, other DNA sequences also encode this same CDR3. This rearrangement joins TRBV11-3 to TRBJ2-5; the D gene is possibly TRBD1 (6 bases). CDR3 length: 14 amino acids. CDR1 and CDR2 (germline): SGHNT, YENEEA. The ends were cut back, 1 base at V and 5 bases at J, with 11 bases in the middle. The CDR3 DNA reads TGTGCCAGCAGCTTAGGGGGGCTCGGGGAGACCCAGTACTTC. It specifies CASSLGGLGETQYF.

This clone was observed a few times. The J gene is TRBJ1-4, the V gene TRBV6-8, with a tentative D call TRBD1 (5 bases). The germline gives CDR1 MNHGY, CDR2 SAAAGT. With 4 bases removed from V and 5 bases from J, the gap between germline ends came to 14 bases. The CDR3 has 15 residues. CDR3 sequence reads: CASSSLTGVNEKLFF. As DNA, the CDR3 is TGTGCCAGCAGTTCTTTAACGGGGGTCAATGAAAAACTGTTTTTT.

This clone has at least ten counts. The chain uses TRBV7-1 and TRBJ2-3, with a tentative D call TRBD1 (6 bases). TRBV7-1 is noted as an ORF with a role that remains uncertain. V was trimmed by 8 bases and J by 13 bases, leaving 22 bases between them. This CDR3 comprises 13 residues. CDR3 coding DNA: TGTGCCAGCTCCAGTGGGGGCCAGCTTTTTAAGTATTTT. Translating gives CASSSGGQLFKYF.

The chain uses TRBV6-8 and TRBJ1-3; no reliable D call. V was cut by 2 bases and J by 0 bases, with 17 bases left in between. CDR3 length: 18 residues. The germline V gene encodes CDR1 MNHGY and CDR2 SAAAGT. The CDR3 region is CASSYIPYDNDSGNTIYF. CDR3 coding DNA: TGTGCCAGCAGTTACATCCCCTATGACAATGACTCTGGAAACACCATATATTTT.

The chain links TRBV5-1 to TRBJ2-1; D ambiguous. CDR1 and CDR2 (germline): SGHRS, YFSETQ. Trimming took 7 bases from V and 2 from J, leaving 13 bases between them. The CDR3 runs 14 residues. The CDR3 here is CASGIKGTYNEQFF. The DNA for the CDR3 is TGCGCCAGCGGGATCAAGGGTACCTACAATGAGCAGTTCTTC. The variable domain in full, with the rest retrieved from reference TRBV5-1 and TRBJ2-1, is KAGVTQTPRYLIKTRGQQVTLSCSPISGHRSVSWYQQTPGQGLQFLFEYFSETQRNKGNFPGRFSGRQFSNSRSEMNVSTLELGDSALYLCASGIKGTYNEQFFGPGTRLTVL.